Listed below are T cell receptor beta chains from one sample, sequenced in a study of T-cell reconstitution after alpha-beta-depleted transplantation in children. In TCRdb, the PCR reads were re-called with MiXCR into one record per CDR3 protein. Of 240,000 or so distinct CDR3 sequences in the sample, 8.2% were seen once. Sequenced here: PBMCs, mostly from graft donor cells, sampled 180 days after TCRalphabeta/CD19-depleted stem cell transplant. Source of these receptors: a male patient younger than 18 who had a stem cell transplant for acute lymphoblastic leukemia, so the T cells may come from the graft donor. Both conserved end residues are part of each CDR3. D genes are given only for firm matches. Part of the rows lack a size; the others show once, few, many or a class for expanded clones.

V gene: TRBV28; D gene: TRBD2; CDR3 length: 16; clone size: many; J gene: TRBJ2-3; CDR3 protein: CASSSRTSGNPDTQYF; CDR3 DNA: TGTGCCAGCAGTTCCCGGACTAGCGGGAATCCAGATACGCAGTATTTT
V gene: TRBV6-5; D gene: -; CDR3 length: 14; clone size: many; J gene: TRBJ1-1; CDR3 protein: CASSLDGRGTEAFF; CDR3 DNA: TGTGCCAGCAGTTTGGACGGTCGCGGGACTGAAGCTTTCTTT
V gene: TRBV10-3; D gene: -; CDR3 length: 15; clone size: many; J gene: TRBJ2-3; CDR3 protein: CAKSSAVPYTDTQYF; CDR3 DNA: TGTGCCAAGTCTTCAGCCGTTCCCTACACAGATACGCAGTATTTT
V gene: TRBV13; D gene: -; CDR3 length: 12; clone size: many; J gene: TRBJ2-7; CDR3 protein: CASSSISYEQYF; CDR3 DNA: TGTGCCAGCAGCAGTATCTCCTACGAGCAGTACTTC
V gene: TRBV24-1; D gene: -; CDR3 length: 14; clone size: many; J gene: TRBJ2-5; CDR3 protein: CATSDSQAGETQYF; CDR3 DNA: TGTGCCACCAGTGATTCTCAGGCGGGGGAGACCCAGTACTTC
V gene: TRBV27; D gene: -; CDR3 length: 14; clone size: many; J gene: TRBJ2-7; CDR3 protein: CASSLSSGPYEQYF; CDR3 DNA: TGTGCCAGCAGTTTATCCTCAGGGCCCTACGAGCAGTACTTC
V gene: TRBV11-3; D gene: -; CDR3 length: 18; clone size: many; J gene: TRBJ2-1; CDR3 protein: CASALRLRSRRARNEQFF; CDR3 DNA: TGTGCCAGCGCTTTACGTCTACGGTCTCGGAGGGCCCGGAATGAGCAGTTCTTC
V gene: TRBV4-3; D gene: -; CDR3 length: 16; clone size: many; J gene: TRBJ1-6; CDR3 protein: CASSQQWGQGNSPLHF; CDR3 DNA: TGCGCCAGCAGCCAGCAATGGGGGCAGGGTAATTCACCCCTCCACTTT
V gene: TRBV6-5; D gene: -; CDR3 length: 15; clone size: few; J gene: TRBJ2-7; CDR3 protein: CASSYLGTAPYEQYF; CDR3 DNA: TGTGCCAGCAGTTACCTCGGGACGGCTCCCTACGAGCAGTACTTC
V gene: TRBV19; D gene: TRBD1; CDR3 length: 15; clone size: -; J gene: TRBJ2-7; CDR3 protein: CASGFSGTGGHDQYF; CDR3 DNA: TGTGCCAGTGGTTTTTCCGGGACAGGGGGCCACGATCAGTACTTC
V gene: TRBV29-1; D gene: TRBD2; CDR3 length: 15; clone size: many; J gene: TRBJ2-6; CDR3 protein: CSAKLAGAGANVLTF; CDR3 DNA: TGCAGCGCGAAACTAGCGGGGGCTGGGGCCAACGTCCTGACTTTC
V gene: TRBV18; D gene: -; CDR3 length: 13; clone size: many; J gene: TRBJ2-2; CDR3 protein: CASSWDLTGELFF; CDR3 DNA: TGTGCCAGCTCCTGGGACCTCACCGGGGAGCTGTTTTTT
V gene: TRBV5-1; D gene: -; CDR3 length: 14; clone size: -; J gene: TRBJ2-7; CDR3 protein: CASSFRPLSYEQYF; CDR3 DNA: TGCGCCAGCAGCTTCAGACCGTTATCCTACGAGCAGTACTTC
V gene: TRBV28; D gene: -; CDR3 length: 12; clone size: many; J gene: TRBJ2-5; CDR3 protein: CASYDWGETQYF; CDR3 DNA: TGTGCCAGCTATGACTGGGGGGAGACCCAGTACTTC